Listed below are T cell receptor beta chains from one sample, sequenced in a study of radiotherapy plus CTLA-4 blockade in lung cancer. The data were produced by immunoSEQ multiplex PCR, yet TCRdb's version contains in-frame clones alone and is incomplete. There are approximately 60,000 clones in the sample; about 72% occur only once, and 4% to 5% lies in the top ten. This material consisted of peripheral blood, taken from a patient treated with radiotherapy plus ipilimumab. The receptors were sampled from a human donor with non-small cell lung cancer who had a complete response to radiotherapy plus ipilimumab. Each CDR3 is given without its conserved first and last residue. The order of the fields is V gene, J gene, CDR3 protein.

V: TRBV7-2; J: TRBJ1-5; CDR3: ASSFGDQPQH
V: TRBV7-9; J: TRBJ1-2; CDR3: ASSPGDSLYGYT
V: TRBV10-2; J: TRBJ1-3; CDR3: ASRGGAGNTIY
V: TRBV9; J: TRBJ1-6; CDR3: ASSVAPTGGNSPLH
V: TRBV27; J: TRBJ2-7; CDR3: ASSLMGYEQY
V: TRBV2; J: TRBJ1-5; CDR3: ASSEIYRAGQPQH
V: TRBV2; J: TRBJ1-4; CDR3: ASSVGGRHEKLF
V: TRBV7-2; J: TRBJ2-3; CDR3: ASSLAQNTDTQY
V: TRBV27; J: TRBJ2-2; CDR3: ASSLWGLAGGELF
V: TRBV7-2; J: TRBJ1-6; CDR3: ASSLGIHGGMNSPLH
V: TRBV11-2; J: TRBJ2-5; CDR3: ASSLAVQETQY
V: TRBV10-3; J: TRBJ2-5; CDR3: AISERGGPETQY
V: TRBV7-2; J: TRBJ1-4; CDR3: ASSPRAGILF
V: TRBV27; J: TRBJ2-1; CDR3: ASSRSGSVTSEQF
V: TRBV7-2; J: TRBJ2-1; CDR3: ASSPGVTYNEQF
V: TRBV5-6; J: TRBJ2-1; CDR3: ASSLVRSSYNEQF
V: TRBV6-5; J: TRBJ1-1; CDR3: ASSYSIIPPGTEAF
V: TRBV6-6; J: TRBJ2-7; CDR3: ASGTKGGGFSEQY
V: TRBV7-2; J: TRBJ2-5; CDR3: ASRPGGTSGVQETQY
V: TRBV6-5; J: TRBJ2-7; CDR3: ASSYPDEQY
V: TRBV4-1; J: TRBJ1-1; CDR3: ASSQGPDTNTEAF
V: TRBV28; J: TRBJ1-5; CDR3: ASSLGTGGINQPQH
V: TRBV5-1; J: TRBJ2-7; CDR3: ASSYGDPLYEQY
V: TRBV11-2; J: TRBJ2-2; CDR3: ASSPYGMGGGLGELF
V: TRBV14; J: TRBJ2-5; CDR3: ASSANPGETQY
V: TRBV6-1; J: TRBJ1-4; CDR3: ASSEASAGPNEKLF
V: TRBV7-2; J: TRBJ1-1; CDR3: ASILGQGLNTEAF
V: TRBV2; J: TRBJ1-2; CDR3: ASSERWDSGGYT
V: TRBV27; J: TRBJ2-4; CDR3: ASSSTMGQSLAKNIQY
V: TRBV4-1; J: TRBJ1-1; CDR3: ASSRREVLGTEAF
V: TRBV5-1; J: TRBJ2-1; CDR3: ASSLTSGSREQF
V: TRBV19; J: TRBJ1-5; CDR3: ASSRGRGGNQPQH
V: TRBV11-3; J: TRBJ2-2; CDR3: ASSLDRGNTGELF
V: TRBV7-8; J: TRBJ2-2; CDR3: ASSWETRDTGELF
V: TRBV6-5; J: TRBJ1-2; CDR3: ASRQGRRLSGYT
V: TRBV10-3; J: TRBJ1-5; CDR3: AISTGTGSNQPQH
V: TRBV10-1; J: TRBJ2-1; CDR3: ASSPDPNEQF
V: TRBV7-8; J: TRBJ2-3; CDR3: ASSQRGLAGGSTDTQY
V: TRBV11-3; J: TRBJ1-3; CDR3: ASQPEGLSGNTIY
V: TRBV7-2; J: TRBJ1-2; CDR3: ASSPRGVYGYT
V: TRBV6-5; J: TRBJ1-2; CDR3: ASWGRSLGGYT
V: TRBV6-5; J: TRBJ1-4; CDR3: ASSPQVPAREKLF
V: TRBV2; J: TRBJ2-3; CDR3: ASSSQGPGGTDTQY